This T cell receptor (beta chain) is drawn from a study of cytomegalovirus exposure and HLA in healthy donors. PCR primers comprised 60 Vbeta and 13 Jbeta primers. Only in-frame clones appear in the TCRdb table, and some are missing; sequencing was by immunoSEQ multiplex PCR. Found here are 100,000 to 150,000 clones, over 65% of them singletons; the top ten hold around 3.7%. Germline CDR1 reads WNHNN; CDR2 reads SYGVQD (reference sequence). The CDR3 is made up of 16 amino acids. Between the trimmed V and J ends, which lost 0 bases and 0 bases, there was a span of 11 bases. The sequence came from a man in his thirties or forties in good health and CMV-seronegative. The V gene is TRBV10-1, the J gene TRBJ1-1; D remains unclear. The sequenced sample consisted of PBMCs. DNA for the CDR3: TGCGCCAGCAGTGAGTCTAACAGATTCATGAACACTGAAGCTTTCTTT. This translates into CASSESNRFMNTEAFF.